The 11 T cell receptor beta chains below were found in one sample sequenced in a study of T cells after yellow fever vaccination. Via MiXCR, TCRdb re-called the 5' RACE reads, giving one row per CDR3 protein. The sample records some 560,000 distinct CDR3 sequences, over 15% being singletons. The source was PBMCs, collected 15 days after the yellow fever booster vaccination. The source is a man aged 25-45 years who received the YFV17D yellow fever vaccine.

The chain links TRBV5-1 to TRBJ2-2, with a possible D match to TRBD2 (6 bases). Germline values: CDR1 SGHRS, CDR2 YFSETQ. V lost 7 bases to trimming and J lost 4 bases, with 14 bases between them. The CDR3 consists of 14 residues. CDR3 loop: CASSHGGTTGELFF. The CDR3 DNA sequence: TGCGCCAGCTCCCATGGCGGGACCACCGGGGAGCTGTTTTTT.

The chain has TRBV3-1 and TRBJ2-1, with D unresolved. Germline V CDR1 and CDR2: LGHDT, YNNKEL (reference sequence). V was pared by 4 bases and J by 8 bases, with 6 bases between. The CDR3 runs 11 residues. CDR3 sequence reads: CASSLQDEQFF. The CDR3, as DNA: TGTGCCAGCAGCCTTCAGGATGAGCAGTTCTTC.

The rearrangement links TRBV5-1 to TRBJ2-7; no firm D call. The CDR3 runs 16 residues. Trimming cost V 4 bases and J 2 bases, with 19 bases left between them. Per germline, CDR1 SGHRS and CDR2 YFSETQ. In nucleotides, the CDR3 is TGCGCCAGCAGCCCGCTTTTGCCCACTAACACCTACGAGCAGTACTTC. This gives the protein CASSPLLPTNTYEQYF.

This clonotype occurred a few times. The chain joins TRBV20-1 to TRBJ2-5, with 11 bases lining up with TRBD1. After removal of 3 bases from V and 5 bases from J, the junction contained 5 bases not matched to a gene. There are 14 residues in the CDR3. Germline V gene data show CDR1 as DFQATT and CDR2 as SNEGSKA (reference sequence). CDR3 sequence reads: CSAREDRGPETQYF. The CDR3 DNA follows: TGCAGTGCTAGGGAGGACAGGGGGCCTGAGACCCAGTACTTC.

The sample holds a few counts of this clonotype. V is TRBV28 and J is TRBJ2-1, with D possibly being TRBD1 (8 bases). Per germline, CDR1 MDHEN and CDR2 SYDVKM. The CDR3 runs 14 residues. Trimming pared 4 bases from V and 5 bases from J, leaving 12 bases between. The CDR3, as DNA: TGTGCCAGCAGTTACAGGGGGGGTAACAATGAGCAGTTCTTC. Translated: CASSYRGGNNEQFF.

The CDR3 reads CASSLAPNDYGYTF. The DNA for the CDR3 is TGTGCCAGCAGCTTAGCGCCAAACGACTATGGCTACACCTTC. J is TRBJ1-2 and V is TRBV7-2; D gene ambiguous. Trimming pared 0 bases from V and 3 bases from J, leaving 8 bases between. Germline V lookup: CDR1 SGHTA, CDR2 FQGNSA. The length of the CDR3 is 14 residues. Together with reference TRBV7-2 and TRBJ1-2, the CDR3 gives the full variable domain: GAGVSQSPSNKVTEKGKDVELRCDPISGHTALYWYRQSLGQGLEFLIYFQGNSAPDKSGLPSDRFSAERTGGSVSTLTIQRTQQEDSAVYLCASSLAPNDYGYTFGSGTRLTVV.

This clonotype was picked up a small number of times. This chain joins TRBV12-3 or TRBV12-4 and TRBJ2-5; a weak D match, TRBD2 (5 bases). V was shortened by 6 bases and J by 3 bases, with 11 bases between the two germline ends. The CDR3 runs to 13 residues. CDR3: CASRLHGEETQYF. The CDR3 DNA reads TGTGCCAGCAGACTACACGGGGAAGAGACCCAGTACTTC.

At least ten counts were recorded for this clonotype. The chain has TRBV18 and TRBJ1-2; the match to TRBD1 covers 7 bases. CDR1 KGHSH and CDR2 LQKENI come from the germline V gene. This CDR3 has 14 amino acids. After removal of 4 bases from V and 7 bases from J, the junction contained 9 bases not matched to a gene. CDR3 region: CASSLMDRTGGYTF. The CDR3 nucleotides read TGTGCCAGCTCACTTATGGACAGGACAGGTGGCTACACCTTC.

The V call is TRBV4-3, the J call TRBJ1-4; D possibly corresponds to TRBD1 (5 bases). V lost 0 bases, J lost 6 bases, and 14 bases lay in between. Germline V gene data show CDR1 as LGHNA and CDR2 as YSLEER. CDR3 length: 16 amino acids. In DNA form, the CDR3 reads TGCGCCAGCAGCCAAGATAACGGGGCGTCTGATGAAAAACTGTTTTTT. It encodes CASSQDNGASDEKLFF.

CDR3 in DNA: TGTGCCAGCAGCCCGACAAGGACTAGCGGGAGAAATGAGCAGTTCTTC. This translates into CASSPTRTSGRNEQFF. The chain employs TRBV7-6 and TRBJ2-1; 13 bases align to TRBD2. After removal of 5 bases from V and 7 bases from J, the junction contained 8 bases not matched to a gene. The CDR3 sequence is 16 residues long. Germline V gene lookup returns CDR1 SGHVS and CDR2 FNYEAQ.

This chain uses TRBV15 with TRBJ1-5, with D uncertain. The CDR3 is 12 amino acids. Germline CDR1 LNHNV, CDR2 YYDKDF (reference sequence). Trimming removed 0 bases from V and 7 bases from J, with 4 bases in between. CDR3 loop: CATSRDTQPQHF. The CDR3 nucleotides are TGTGCCACCAGCAGAGATACGCAGCCCCAGCATTTT.